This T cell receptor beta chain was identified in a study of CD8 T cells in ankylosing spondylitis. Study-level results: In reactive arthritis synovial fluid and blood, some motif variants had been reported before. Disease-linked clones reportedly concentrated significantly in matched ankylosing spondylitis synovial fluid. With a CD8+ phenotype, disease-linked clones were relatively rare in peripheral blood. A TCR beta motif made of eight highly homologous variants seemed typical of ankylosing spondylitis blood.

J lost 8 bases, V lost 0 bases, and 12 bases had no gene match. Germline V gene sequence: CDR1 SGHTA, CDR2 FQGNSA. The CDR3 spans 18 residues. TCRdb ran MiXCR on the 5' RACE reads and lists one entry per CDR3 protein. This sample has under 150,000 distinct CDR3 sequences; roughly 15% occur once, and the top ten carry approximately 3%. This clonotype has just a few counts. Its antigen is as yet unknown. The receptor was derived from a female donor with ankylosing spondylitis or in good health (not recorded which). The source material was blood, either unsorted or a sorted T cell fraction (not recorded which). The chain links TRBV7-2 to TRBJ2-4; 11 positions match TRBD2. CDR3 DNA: TGTGCCAGCAGCTTAGCCCAGCTAGCGGGGGGCCGAAGGGACATTCAGTACTTC. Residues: CASSLAQLAGGRRDIQYF.